A selection of T cell receptor beta chains follows, all from one sample in a study of T cells in Graves' hyperthyroidism and ophthalmopathy. TCRdb re-called the multiplex PCR reads through MiXCR, storing one row per CDR3 protein. The data contain a few hundred thousand distinct CDR3 sequences, roughly 50% of them singletons. The sample consisted of peripheral blood or thyroid tissue (not recorded which). These TCRs come from a woman aged 18-29 years with Graves' hyperthyroidism. Each CDR3 is given with its conserved first and last residue. A D gene is named only where the DNA matches it firmly. Clone size is shown for a subset of rows, as once, few, many or a class of expanded clone.

size | length | J | D | V | CDR3 | DNA
NA | 13 | TRBJ1-1 | NA | TRBV20-1 | CSASRRSGTEAFF | TGCAGTGCCAGCAGAAGGAGCGGGACTGAAGCTTTCTTT
many | 14 | TRBJ1-1 | NA | TRBV7-3 | CASSPGLMNTEAFF | TGTGCCAGCAGCCCTGGGCTAATGAACACTGAAGCTTTCTTT
many | 11 | TRBJ2-7 | NA | TRBV6-2/TRBV6-3 | CASNSRAKQYF | TGTGCCAGCAACAGCAGGGCCAAGCAGTACTTC
NA | 17 | TRBJ1-4 | TRBD1 | TRBV7-9 | CASSLGLAGGTDEKLFF | TGTGCCAGCAGCTTAGGTCTAGCGGGAGGGACAGATGAAAAACTGTTTTTT
NA | 17 | TRBJ2-2 | TRBD2 | TRBV10-3 | CAISGTSGRPFDDVLVF | TGTGCCATCAGTGGGACTAGCGGAAGGCCCTTCGATGATGTGCTGGTTTTT
NA | 17 | TRBJ2-7 | TRBD2 | TRBV7-2 | CASSFLGGLAGVSEQYF | TGTGCCAGCAGCTTTCTGGGAGGACTAGCGGGAGTTTCCGAGCAGTACTTC
NA | 14 | TRBJ1-2 | NA | TRBV29-1 | CSVDDGLGGSGYTF | TGCAGCGTTGACGACGGGCTGGGGGGATCTGGCTACACCTTC
NA | 15 | TRBJ1-1 | NA | TRBV11-1 | CASSLRLAGSTEAFF | TGTGCCAGCAGCTTGCGACTAGCGGGAAGTACTGAAGCTTTCTTT
many | 15 | TRBJ2-5 | TRBD1 | TRBV14 | CASSQSGQGWIGQYF | TGTGCCAGCAGCCAATCGGGACAGGGGTGGATTGGCCAGTACTTC
NA | 12 | TRBJ1-1 | NA | TRBV18 | CASSEKGTEAFF | TGTGCCAGCTCAGAAAAGGGGACTGAAGCTTTCTTT
few | 18 | TRBJ2-3 | TRBD2 | TRBV24-1 | CATSDLQTLAGGTDTQYF | TGTGCCACCAGTGATTTGCAAACCCTAGCGGGAGGCACAGATACGCAGTATTTT
NA | 15 | TRBJ1-1 | NA | TRBV6-6 | CASSRQTGMNTEAFF | TGTGCCAGCAGTCGGCAGACGGGTATGAACACTGAAGCTTTCTTT
many | 16 | TRBJ1-6 | NA | TRBV2 | CASSIAPGTTNSPLHF | TGTGCCAGCAGTATAGCACCCGGGACAACTAATTCACCCCTCCACTTT
many | 17 | TRBJ2-7 | TRBD2 | TRBV5-1 | CASSLGTSGRAFYEQYF | TGCGCCAGCAGCTTGGGAACTAGCGGGAGGGCCTTCTACGAGCAGTACTTC
few | 17 | TRBJ1-4 | TRBD1 | TRBV12-3/TRBV12-4 | CASSLEGAGPNNEKLFF | TGTGCCAGCAGTCTAGAGGGGGCAGGTCCAAATAATGAAAAACTGTTTTTT
many | 13 | TRBJ2-3 | NA | TRBV25-1 | CASSESSRGTQYF | TGTGCCAGCAGTGAATCGAGTCGGGGTACGCAGTATTTT
many | 14 | TRBJ1-2 | NA | TRBV19 | CASSIVAANYSYTF | TGTGCCAGTAGTATAGTGGCAGCTAACTATAGCTACACCTTC
NA | 16 | TRBJ1-2 | TRBD1 | TRBV15 | CATSSDRDRVGYGYTF | TGTGCCACCAGCAGCGATCGGGACAGGGTAGGCTATGGCTACACCTTC
once | 14 | TRBJ2-1 | TRBD2 | TRBV2 | CAILRSAGDNEQFF | TGTGCCATCCTACGGTCGGCGGGGGACAATGAGCAGTTCTTC
few | 11 | TRBJ1-1 | NA | TRBV7-9 | CASSLVGTAFF | TGTGCCAGCAGCTTGGTAGGGACAGCTTTCTTT
few | 18 | TRBJ2-3 | TRBD2 | TRBV20-1 | CSVAPMTSGQAVTDTQYF | TGCAGTGTTGCCCCTATGACTAGCGGTCAAGCGGTGACAGATACGCAGTATTTT
NA | 14 | TRBJ1-3 | NA | TRBV2 | CASRGVFSGNTIYF | TGTGCCAGCCGCGGGGTCTTCTCTGGAAACACCATATATTTT
many | 16 | TRBJ2-5 | TRBD1 | TRBV7-2 | CASSFVWGQEEETQYF | TGTGCCAGCAGCTTCGTATGGGGACAGGAGGAAGAGACCCAGTACTTC